This TCR beta chain is from a study of cytomegalovirus exposure and HLA in healthy donors. This CDR3 comprises 14 residues. Germline loops: CDR1 SGHRS, CDR2 YFSETQ. This clone was seen a few times. The PCR was carried out with 60 Vbeta primers and 13 Jbeta primers. Original processing methods: An analysis that came later counted 73 million or so unique TCR beta chains, approximately 10 million shared. Produced via immunoSEQ multiplex PCR; TCRdb's table is partial and in-frame only. V and J calls and clone size are as listed in that table; D and trimming were resolved from the DNA. The data hold about 130,000 clones, with about 80% observed a single time.

This sequence joins TRBV5-1 and TRBJ2-5; 7 bases map to TRBD1. The J call is doubtful: the DNA matches TRBJ2-7 better. The specimen sequenced was PBMCs. This sequence was found in a man aged 40-49 years in good health and CMV-seronegative. The CDR3 nucleotides read TGCGCCAGCAGCAACAAGACAGGGACCTACGAGCAGTACTTC. This sequence encodes CASSNKTGTYEQYF.